The T cell receptor beta chain under discussion was sequenced for a study of T cells in Graves' hyperthyroidism and ophthalmopathy. In this sample, this clonotype turned up a few times. Its antigen is currently unknown. TCR beta CDR3 sequences were amplified from RNA transcripts. First-round RT-PCR with HTBI primers amplified the TCR CDR3 region. TCRdb passed the multiplex PCR reads through MiXCR, listing each CDR3 protein once. This table has hundreds of thousands of distinct CDR3 sequences, 35% to 40% appearing once. Study-level findings and limits: For ophthalmopathy, model prediction preceded onset by a median about 6.2 months.

With a duration under 2 months, the hyperthyroidism was newly diagnosed in patients aged 18 to 65. Germline V CDR1 and CDR2: SGHAT, FQDESV (reference sequence). Trimming removed 3 bases from V and 7 bases from J, with 13 bases in between. This CDR3 comprises 13 residues. This sequence originates from a man aged 18 to 29 with Graves' hyperthyroidism. Sequences were obtained from blood. The chain links TRBV11-1 to TRBJ2-7; D perhaps matches TRBD2 (5 bases). The CDR3 protein is CASSFGSTWEQYF. In nucleotides, the CDR3 is TGTGCCAGCAGCTTTGGGAGCACCTGGGAGCAGTACTTC.